Listed below are T cell receptor beta chains from one sample, sequenced in a study of blood T cell repertoires in COVID-19. Only in-frame clones appear in the TCRdb table, and some are missing; sequencing was by immunoSEQ multiplex PCR. The data hold approximately 240,000 clones, with around 83% observed a single time. Material for sequencing was peripheral blood. Receptors were obtained from a woman aged 40 to 55 who had recovered from COVID-19. Each CDR3 is given with its conserved first and last residue. The D gene is left open where the match is weak. Clone size appears in some rows only: once, few, many, or a class for an expanded clone.

J gene: TRBJ1-3
CDR3 length: 17
D gene: NA
V gene: TRBV5-1
clone size: NA
CDR3 protein: CASSLFPTLSSGNTIYF
CDR3 DNA: TGCGCCAGCAGCTTGTTCCCGACTCTGAGCTCTGGAAACACCATATATTTT

J gene: TRBJ2-7
CDR3 length: 14
D gene: NA
V gene: TRBV7-2
clone size: NA
CDR3 protein: CASSLDWERYEQYF
CDR3 DNA: TGTGCCAGCAGCTTAGACTGGGAGAGATACGAGCAGTACTTC

J gene: TRBJ2-3
CDR3 length: 15
D gene: TRBD1
V gene: TRBV19
clone size: NA
CDR3 protein: CASRDRGSGTDTQYF
CDR3 DNA: TGTGCCAGTAGGGACAGGGGATCCGGGACAGATACGCAGTATTTT

J gene: TRBJ1-2
CDR3 length: 15
D gene: NA
V gene: TRBV13
clone size: NA
CDR3 protein: CASSLGGRFPYGYTF
CDR3 DNA: TGTGCCAGCAGCTTAGGTGGCAGATTCCCCTATGGCTACACCTTC

J gene: TRBJ1-5
CDR3 length: 15
D gene: TRBD1
V gene: TRBV5-8
clone size: NA
CDR3 protein: CASSLGQGEGQPQHF
CDR3 DNA: TGTGCCAGCAGCCTAGGACAGGGGGAGGGCCAGCCCCAGCATTTT

J gene: TRBJ1-6
CDR3 length: 15
D gene: NA
V gene: TRBV6-2/TRBV6-3
clone size: NA
CDR3 protein: CASSPSGSGESPLHF
CDR3 DNA: TGTGCCAGCAGTCCCTCAGGGTCTGGGGAATCACCCCTCCACTTT

J gene: TRBJ1-2
CDR3 length: 14
D gene: NA
V gene: TRBV6-5
clone size: NA
CDR3 protein: CASRLMSGLDGYTF
CDR3 DNA: TGTGCCAGCAGACTGATGTCGGGGTTGGACGGCTACACCTTC

J gene: TRBJ2-2
CDR3 length: 13
D gene: NA
V gene: TRBV11-2
clone size: NA
CDR3 protein: CASSYGTSGELFF
CDR3 DNA: TGTGCCAGCAGCTACGGGACTTCCGGGGAGCTGTTTTTT

J gene: TRBJ2-1
CDR3 length: 14
D gene: TRBD1
V gene: TRBV30
clone size: NA
CDR3 protein: CAWSFDRVGPEQFF
CDR3 DNA: TGTGCCTGGAGTTTTGACAGGGTGGGCCCGGAGCAGTTCTTC

J gene: TRBJ1-1
CDR3 length: 14
D gene: NA
V gene: TRBV6-1
clone size: once
CDR3 protein: CASSEPGKYTEAFF
CDR3 DNA: TGTGCCAGCAGTGAACCAGGGAAGTACACTGAAGCTTTCTTT

J gene: TRBJ2-1
CDR3 length: 14
D gene: NA
V gene: TRBV10-3
clone size: NA
CDR3 protein: CAISERTENNEQFF
CDR3 DNA: TGTGCCATCAGTGAGCGGACAGAAAACAATGAGCAGTTCTTC

J gene: TRBJ2-5
CDR3 length: 14
D gene: NA
V gene: TRBV5-8
clone size: NA
CDR3 protein: CASSLEAGWETQYF
CDR3 DNA: TGTGCCAGCAGCTTGGAAGCAGGGTGGGAGACCCAGTACTTC

J gene: TRBJ2-7
CDR3 length: 14
D gene: NA
V gene: TRBV11-2
clone size: NA
CDR3 protein: CASRSGTPPYEQYF
CDR3 DNA: TGTGCCAGCCGCTCCGGGACACCTCCCTACGAGCAGTACTTC

J gene: TRBJ1-2
CDR3 length: 14
D gene: NA
V gene: TRBV25-1
clone size: NA
CDR3 protein: CASSEIGGGYGYTF
CDR3 DNA: TGTGCCAGCAGTGAAATTGGCGGGGGCTATGGCTACACCTTC

J gene: TRBJ1-1
CDR3 length: 13
D gene: NA
V gene: TRBV12-3/TRBV12-4
clone size: NA
CDR3 protein: CASSRWTGYEAFF
CDR3 DNA: TGTGCCAGCAGTCGCTGGACGGGATATGAAGCTTTCTTT

J gene: TRBJ1-5
CDR3 length: 12
D gene: NA
V gene: TRBV29-1
clone size: few
CDR3 protein: CSVRDTDQPQHF
CDR3 DNA: TGCAGCGTCCGGGACACCGATCAGCCCCAGCATTTT

J gene: TRBJ1-4
CDR3 length: 16
D gene: NA
V gene: TRBV7-9
clone size: NA
CDR3 protein: CASSLGRGSTNEKLFF
CDR3 DNA: TGTGCCAGCAGCTTAGGGAGGGGCTCAACTAATGAAAAACTGTTTTTT

J gene: TRBJ2-2
CDR3 length: 14
D gene: NA
V gene: TRBV27
clone size: NA
CDR3 protein: CASSFQGYTGELFF
CDR3 DNA: TGTGCCAGCAGTTTCCAGGGGTATACCGGGGAGCTGTTTTTT

J gene: TRBJ2-7
CDR3 length: 14
D gene: TRBD1
V gene: TRBV6-1
clone size: NA
CDR3 protein: CASSEGDRKYEQYF
CDR3 DNA: TGTGCCAGCAGCGAAGGGGACAGAAAATACGAGCAGTACTTC

J gene: TRBJ2-2
CDR3 length: 16
D gene: TRBD2
V gene: TRBV7-8
clone size: NA
CDR3 protein: CASSSGTSGDTGELFF
CDR3 DNA: TGTGCCAGCAGCTCAGGGACTAGCGGGGACACCGGGGAGCTGTTTTTT

J gene: TRBJ2-2
CDR3 length: 16
D gene: TRBD2
V gene: TRBV9
clone size: once
CDR3 protein: CASSGGPLGGAGELFF
CDR3 DNA: TGTGCCAGCAGCGGAGGACCCCTGGGGGGGGCCGGGGAGCTGTTTTTT

J gene: TRBJ2-2
CDR3 length: 15
D gene: NA
V gene: TRBV6-5
clone size: NA
CDR3 protein: CASSRGGRVTGELFF
CDR3 DNA: TGTGCCAGCAGTAGGGGGGGCCGAGTCACCGGGGAGCTGTTTTTT

J gene: TRBJ1-2
CDR3 length: 14
D gene: NA
V gene: TRBV7-2
clone size: NA
CDR3 protein: CASSSGQNNYGYTF
CDR3 DNA: TGTGCCAGCAGCTCCGGACAAAATAACTATGGCTACACCTTC